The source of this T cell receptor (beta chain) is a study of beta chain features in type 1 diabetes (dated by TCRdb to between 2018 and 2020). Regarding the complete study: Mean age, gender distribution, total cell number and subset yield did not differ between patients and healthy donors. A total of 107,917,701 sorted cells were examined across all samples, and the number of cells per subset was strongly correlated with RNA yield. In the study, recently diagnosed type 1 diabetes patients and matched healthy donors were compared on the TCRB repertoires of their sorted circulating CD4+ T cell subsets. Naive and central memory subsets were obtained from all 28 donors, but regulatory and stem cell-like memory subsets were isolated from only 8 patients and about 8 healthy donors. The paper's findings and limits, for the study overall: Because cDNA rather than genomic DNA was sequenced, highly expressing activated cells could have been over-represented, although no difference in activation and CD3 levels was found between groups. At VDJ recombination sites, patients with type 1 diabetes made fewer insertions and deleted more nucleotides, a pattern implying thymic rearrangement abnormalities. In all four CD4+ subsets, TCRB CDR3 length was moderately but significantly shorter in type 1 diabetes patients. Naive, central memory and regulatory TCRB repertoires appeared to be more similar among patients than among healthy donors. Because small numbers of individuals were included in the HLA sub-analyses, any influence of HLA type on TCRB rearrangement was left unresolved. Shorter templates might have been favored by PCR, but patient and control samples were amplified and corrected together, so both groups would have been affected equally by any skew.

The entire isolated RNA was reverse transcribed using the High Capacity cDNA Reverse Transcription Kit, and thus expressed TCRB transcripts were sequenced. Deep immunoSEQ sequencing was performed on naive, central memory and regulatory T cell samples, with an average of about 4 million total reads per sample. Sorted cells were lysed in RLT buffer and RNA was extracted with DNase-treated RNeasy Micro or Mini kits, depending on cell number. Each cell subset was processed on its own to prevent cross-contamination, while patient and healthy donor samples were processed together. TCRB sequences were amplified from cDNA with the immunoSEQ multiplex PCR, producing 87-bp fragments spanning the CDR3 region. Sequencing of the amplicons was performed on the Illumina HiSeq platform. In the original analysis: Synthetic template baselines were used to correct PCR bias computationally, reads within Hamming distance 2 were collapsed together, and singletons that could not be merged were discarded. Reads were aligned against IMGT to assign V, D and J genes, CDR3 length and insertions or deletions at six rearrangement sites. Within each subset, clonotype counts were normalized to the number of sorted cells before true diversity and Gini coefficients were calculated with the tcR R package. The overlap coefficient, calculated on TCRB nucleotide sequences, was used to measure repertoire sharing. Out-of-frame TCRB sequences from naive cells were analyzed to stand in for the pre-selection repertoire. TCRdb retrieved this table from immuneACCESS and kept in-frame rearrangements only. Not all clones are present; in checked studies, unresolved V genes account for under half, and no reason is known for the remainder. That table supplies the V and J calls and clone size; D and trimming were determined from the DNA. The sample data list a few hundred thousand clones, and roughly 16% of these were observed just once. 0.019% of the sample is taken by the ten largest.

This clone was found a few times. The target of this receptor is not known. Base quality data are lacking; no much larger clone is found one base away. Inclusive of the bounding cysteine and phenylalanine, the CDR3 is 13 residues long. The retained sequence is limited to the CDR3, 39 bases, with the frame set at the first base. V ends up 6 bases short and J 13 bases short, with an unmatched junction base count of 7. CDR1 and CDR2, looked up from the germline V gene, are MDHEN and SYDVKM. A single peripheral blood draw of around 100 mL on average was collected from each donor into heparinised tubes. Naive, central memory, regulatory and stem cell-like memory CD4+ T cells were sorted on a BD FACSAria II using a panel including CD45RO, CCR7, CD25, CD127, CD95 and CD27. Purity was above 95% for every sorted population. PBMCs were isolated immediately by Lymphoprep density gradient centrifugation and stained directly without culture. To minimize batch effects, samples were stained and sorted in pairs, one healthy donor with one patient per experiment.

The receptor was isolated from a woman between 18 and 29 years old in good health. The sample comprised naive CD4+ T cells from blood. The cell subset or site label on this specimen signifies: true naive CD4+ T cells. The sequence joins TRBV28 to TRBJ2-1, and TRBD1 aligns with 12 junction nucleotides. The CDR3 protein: CASSSGTGGPQFF. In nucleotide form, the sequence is TGTGCCAGCAGCTCCGGGACAGGGGGCCCTCAGTTCTTC.